Listed here is a single TCR beta chain. One end of the junction is discordant with germline, which a read error may explain. The sample originates from a study of regulatory T cells in long-lasting Graves disease. Library construction for TCR beta used iRepertoire HTBI primers and Arm-PCR of CDR3 regions. TCRdb itself ran the multiplex PCR reads through MiXCR, one entry per CDR3 protein. The sample includes more than 650,000 distinct CDR3 sequences, approximately 31% seen only once; the top ten take roughly 40%. The CDR3 is made up of 13 amino acids. Germline assignment: CDR1 SGHTA and CDR2 FQGTGA. Time point given: persistent/refractory GD, antithyroid drugs over 5 years with positive TRAb. PBMCs were the source of the RNA used for TCR sequencing.

This receptor was taken from a female donor with Graves disease. The specimen comprised peripheral blood mononuclear cells (PBMCs), sampled when the disease was refractory, from a patient treated with antithyroid drugs. The gene calls are TRBV7-3 and TRBJ2-2; D is unresolved. This chain's CDR3 is CASSLIATRELFF. In DNA, the CDR3 is TGTGCCAGCAGCTTAATAGCCACCAGGGAGCTGTTTTTT.